These 25 T cell receptor beta chains were all obtained from the same sample, sequenced in a study of blood T cell repertoires in COVID-19. Generated by immunoSEQ multiplex PCR, the TCRdb table keeps only in-frame clones and is missing some. Among about 270,000 clones listed, 84% were seen once. Sequences were obtained from peripheral blood. The receptors shown here come from a human donor with COVID-19, enrolled during active disease. The donor label of this sample is uncertain.

The genes are TRBV7-2 and TRBJ1-2; D is unresolved. The length of the CDR3 is 15 residues. CDR1 and CDR2 (germline): SGHTA, FQGNSA. The V end lost 1 base, the J end lost 1 base, and 10 bases lay between the germline ends. DNA of the CDR3: TGTGCCAGCAGCTTAGATTCCGGGAATAACTATGGCTACACCTTC. Its protein product is CASSLDSGNNYGYTF.

This chain links TRBV5-1 with TRBJ2-7; 7 bases align to TRBD1. The CDR3 spans 15 residues. Trimming took 0 bases from V and 5 from J; bases not matched to a gene: 8. CDR1 and CDR2 (germline): SGHRS, YFSETQ. The CDR3 DNA reads as TGCGCCAGCAGCTTGGCTCAAGGGGGCTATAACGAGCAGTACTTC. It codes for CASSLAQGGYNEQYF.

This rearrangement joins TRBV28 to TRBJ1-5; possible D gene TRBD1, 5 bases. V lost 4 bases to trimming and J lost 6 bases, with 10 bases between them. Germline CDR1 is MDHEN and CDR2 is SYDVKM. This CDR3 comprises 13 residues. CDR3 region: CASSWQGVQPQHF. The CDR3 coding sequence is TGTGCCAGCAGTTGGCAAGGGGTTCAGCCCCAGCATTTT.

The table lists this clone with a few counts. The V and J genes are TRBV18 and TRBJ1-1; no reliable D call. Trimming cost V 0 bases and J 1 base, with 12 bases left between them. CDR1 is KGHSH and CDR2 is LQKENI in the germline V gene. The CDR3 loop spans 16 amino acids. The CDR3 loop reads CASSPPISPENTEAFF. DNA of the CDR3: TGTGCCAGCTCACCACCGATTTCACCAGAGAACACTGAAGCTTTCTTT.

The chain uses TRBV6-5 and TRBJ2-7; D is uncertain. The V end lost 6 bases, the J end lost 0 bases, and 12 bases lay between the germline ends. Germline V CDR1 and CDR2: MNHEY, SVGAGI. The CDR3 totals 14 residues. CDR3 DNA sequence: TGTGCCAGCAGACTTTCAACCTCCTCCTACGAGCAGTACTTC. Translation gives CASRLSTSSYEQYF.

V and J are TRBV7-6 and TRBJ1-5; weak D call: TRBD1 (5 bases). Trimming took 4 bases from V and 4 from J, leaving 14 bases between them. The germline gives CDR1 SGHVS, CDR2 FNYEAQ. The length of the CDR3 is 15 residues. The CDR3 loop is CASSSSLGLNQPQHF. The CDR3 nucleotides read TGTGCCAGCAGCTCTAGTCTGGGGCTGAATCAGCCCCAGCATTTT.

V is TRBV2 and J is TRBJ2-4, with D maybe TRBD2 (6 bases). V was shortened by 6 bases and J by 0 bases, with 9 bases between the two germline ends. Germline CDR1 and CDR2: SNHLY and FYNNEI. This CDR3 is built from 14 residues. The CDR3 nucleotides are TGTGCCAGCAGGGGACTCTTAGCCAAAAACATTCAGTACTTC. Translated: CASRGLLAKNIQYF.

This sequence joins TRBV28 and TRBJ1-5, with TRBD1 matching over 10 bases. There are 14 residues in the CDR3. Trimming at V came to 9 bases and at J to 5 bases, leaving 7 bases not matched to a gene. Germline lookup yields CDR1 MDHEN and CDR2 SYDVKM. CDR3 sequence reads: CASWTGGIYQPQHF. In nucleotides, the CDR3 is TGTGCCAGTTGGACAGGGGGGATATATCAGCCCCAGCATTTT.

This clone was seen once. The rearrangement uses TRBV7-3 and TRBJ1-5, with 7 bases fitting TRBD1. The CDR3 is made up of 13 amino acids. V trimming: 5 bases; J trimming: 7 bases; junction bases outside the gene matches: 5. Germline CDR1 and CDR2: SGHTA and FQGTGA. This chain's CDR3 is CASSRDRDQPQHF. CDR3 sequence (DNA): TGTGCCAGCAGCCGTGACAGGGACCAGCCCCAGCATTTT.

CDR3 in DNA: TGTGCTAGTGGTTTCGGCTTTGACAGTTTCAATCAGCCCCAGCATTTT. This gives the protein CASGFGFDSFNQPQHF. This chain joins TRBV12-5 and TRBJ1-5, with D perhaps matching TRBD1 (5 bases). Germline CDR1 is LGHNT and CDR2 is FRNRAP. The V gene lost 3 bases and the J gene lost 3 bases, with 15 bases spanning the gap. This CDR3 is 16 amino acids long.

The chain recombines TRBV28 with TRBJ2-1, with 8 bases that match TRBD2. Trimming removed 1 base from V and 4 bases from J; junction bases left unmatched: 3. The CDR3 is 15 residues long. Looked up from germline, CDR1 is MDHEN and CDR2 is SYDVKM. The DNA for the CDR3 is TGTGCCAGCAGTTTATCATCTAGCGGGTACAATGAGCAGTTCTTC. Translating it yields CASSLSSSGYNEQFF.

The V and J genes are TRBV6-5 and TRBJ2-2; no definite D call. The CDR3 totals 15 residues. Germline V lookup: CDR1 MNHEY, CDR2 SVGAGI. Trimming took off 3 bases at V and 1 base at J, with 9 bases between the two ends. CDR3 DNA: TGTGCCAGCAGTTATCGCCCCAGGAACACCGGGGAGCTGTTTTTT. Its protein is CASSYRPRNTGELFF.

The chain uses TRBV19 and TRBJ1-2; D might be TRBD1 (6 bases). With 1 base removed from V and 6 bases from J, the gap between germline ends came to 15 bases. CDR3 size: 15 residues. Germline values: CDR1 LNHDA, CDR2 SQIVND (reference sequence). The CDR3 bases are TGTGCCAGTAGTATAGCCCCGGACAGTCCGAATGGCTACACCTTC. Its translation: CASSIAPDSPNGYTF.

This chain links TRBV3-1 (or the pseudogene TRBV3-2) with TRBJ2-1, with D unclear. Trimming cost V 4 bases and J 5 bases, with 12 bases left between them. The CDR3 is 14 residues long. Germline CDR1 reads LGHDT; CDR2 reads YNNKEL (reference sequence). CDR3 sequence (DNA): TGTGCCAGCAGCCCGACTGCCCTCAACAATGAGCAGTTCTTC. It is translated as CASSPTALNNEQFF.

The DNA of the CDR3 is TGTGCCAGTAGTAAAAGCAACACCGGGGAGCTGTTTTTT. This encodes CASSKSNTGELFF. The V call is TRBV19, the J call TRBJ2-2; D is uncertain. The germline V gene encodes CDR1 LNHDA and CDR2 SQIVND (reference sequence). This CDR3 comprises 13 residues. Trimming stripped 4 bases from V and 2 bases from J, with 5 bases between.

This chain links TRBV5-1 with TRBJ2-7; a weak D match, TRBD1 (6 bases). Germline CDR1 SGHRS, CDR2 YFSETQ. Between the trimmed V and J ends, which lost 0 bases and 5 bases, there was a span of 15 bases. There are 15 residues in the CDR3. The CDR3 here is CASSLGAGAVNEQYF. CDR3 sequence (DNA): TGCGCCAGCAGCTTGGGCGCAGGGGCGGTGAACGAGCAGTACTTC.

The rearrangement uses TRBV7-3 and TRBJ1-6; tentative D call: TRBD1 (6 bases). CDR3 length equals 15 residues. Germline loops: CDR1 SGHTA, CDR2 FQGTGA. V was cut by 3 bases and J by 6 bases, with 12 bases left in between. The CDR3 sequence is CASSLGATFNSPLHF. In DNA, the CDR3 is TGTGCCAGCAGCTTGGGGGCCACTTTTAATTCACCCCTCCACTTT.

J is TRBJ1-6 and V is TRBV6-6; D unclear. Germline CDR1 and CDR2: MNHNY and SVGAGI (reference sequence). The germline V and J ends were trimmed by 6 bases and 7 bases, with 10 bases remaining between them. CDR3 length: 13 residues. CDR3 sequence (DNA): TGTGCCAGCAGAGAAATAGAAAATTCACCCCTCCACTTT. This codes for CASREIENSPLHF.

The rearrangement uses TRBV12-2 and TRBJ2-7; the DNA was not compared with TRBD2, the D call given in the table. TRBV12-2 is shown as a pseudogene. This CDR3 has 15 amino acids. The CDR3 nucleotides are TGTGCCGATACCAACGCGGGGCCTGTGCGCTACGAGCAGTACTTC. Translation gives CADTNAGPVRYEQYF.

This chain joins TRBV6-5 and TRBJ1-1; no definite D call. Germline values: CDR1 MNHEY, CDR2 SVGAGI. This CDR3 has 14 amino acids. V lost 6 bases, J lost 0 bases, and 11 bases lay in between. This CDR3 is CASSPREMNTEAFF. The CDR3 nucleotides read TGTGCCAGCAGCCCGAGGGAGATGAACACTGAAGCTTTCTTT.

This rearrangement joins TRBV12-5 to TRBJ1-5, with D unresolved. The germline gives CDR1 LGHNT, CDR2 FRNRAP. Trimming took 6 bases from V and 0 from J, leaving 6 bases between them. This CDR3 has 13 amino acids. This CDR3 is CASGSNSNQPQHF. CDR3 DNA sequence: TGTGCTAGTGGGTCAAATAGCAATCAGCCCCAGCATTTT.

The chain links TRBV6-5 to TRBJ2-3, with 7 bases matching TRBD1. The CDR3 is made up of 13 amino acids. From germline, CDR1 is MNHEY and CDR2 SVGAGI. Trimming at V came to 6 bases and at J to 3 bases, leaving 3 bases not matched to a gene. In DNA form, the CDR3 reads TGTGCCAGCAGAGACAGGGTGACAGATACGCAGTATTTT. Translated: CASRDRVTDTQYF.

This clone was seen a single time. The chain joins TRBV7-9 to TRBJ1-2; D gene unclear. Trimming left V 3 bases short and J 0 bases short, with 8 bases between. CDR1 and CDR2 from the germline V gene are SEHNR and FQNEAQ (reference sequence). This CDR3 spans 14 amino acids. CDR3 nucleotides: TGTGCCAGCAGCTTCCCTTTCCCTAACTATGGCTACACCTTC. Amino acids: CASSFPFPNYGYTF.

This sequence joins TRBV9 and TRBJ2-1; TRBD2 matches 8 bases. The CDR3 totals 14 residues. V trimming: 2 bases; J trimming: 14 bases; junction bases outside the gene matches: 12. Germline V lookup: CDR1 SGDLS, CDR2 YYNGEE. The CDR3 DNA is TGTGCCAGCAGCGTGGGGTCGGGACTAGAAACGAAGTTCTTC. Protein product: CASSVGSGLETKFF.

The rearrangement joins TRBV6-4 to TRBJ2-1; 7 nucleotides match TRBD2. The germline gives CDR1 MRHNA, CDR2 SNTAGT. The V segment lost 9 bases and the J segment 5 bases; nucleotides outside the gene matches: 7. The CDR3 sequence is 13 residues long. DNA of the CDR3: TGTGCCAGTTCGGGACTACGGAACAATGAGCAGTTCTTC. This translates into CASSGLRNNEQFF.